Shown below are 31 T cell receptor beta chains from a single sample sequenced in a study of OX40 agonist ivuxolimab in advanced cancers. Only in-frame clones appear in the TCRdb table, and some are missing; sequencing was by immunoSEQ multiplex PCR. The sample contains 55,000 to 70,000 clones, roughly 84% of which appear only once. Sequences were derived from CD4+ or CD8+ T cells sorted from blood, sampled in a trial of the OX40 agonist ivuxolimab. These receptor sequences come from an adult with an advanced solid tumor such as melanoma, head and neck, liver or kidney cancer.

This chain's CDR3 is CASSDSGSADTQYF. The DNA of the CDR3 is TGTGCCAGCAGTGACAGCGGGAGTGCAGATACGCAGTATTTT. This chain joins TRBV28 and TRBJ2-3, with TRBD2 matching 8 bases. The J segment lost 4 bases and the V segment lost 5 bases, leaving 5 bases of the junction unmatched. The CDR3 loop spans 14 amino acids. Germline V gives CDR1 MDHEN, CDR2 SYDVKM.

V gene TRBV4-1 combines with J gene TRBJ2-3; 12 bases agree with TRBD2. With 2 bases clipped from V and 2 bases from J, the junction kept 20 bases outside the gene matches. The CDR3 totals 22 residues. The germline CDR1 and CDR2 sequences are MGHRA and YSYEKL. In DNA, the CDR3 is TGCGCCAGCAGCCAACCCCCACTGGGTAGGACTAGCGGGACACAAGTCACAGATACGCAGTATTTT. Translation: CASSQPPLGRTSGTQVTDTQYF.

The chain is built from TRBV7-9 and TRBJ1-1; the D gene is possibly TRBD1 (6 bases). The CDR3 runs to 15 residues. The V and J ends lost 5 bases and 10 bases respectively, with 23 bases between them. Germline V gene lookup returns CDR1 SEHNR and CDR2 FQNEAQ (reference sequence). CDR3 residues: CASSPAGTTLSGAFF. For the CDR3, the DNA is TGTGCCAGCAGCCCCGCTGGGACAACACTTTCGGGAGCTTTCTTT. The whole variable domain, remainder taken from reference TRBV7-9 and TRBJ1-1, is DTGVSQNPRHKITKRGQNVTFRCDPISEHNRLYWYRQTLGQGPEFLTYFQNEAQLEKSRLLSDRFSAERPKGSFSTLEIQRTEQGDSAMYLCASSPAGTTLSGAFFGQGTRLTVV.

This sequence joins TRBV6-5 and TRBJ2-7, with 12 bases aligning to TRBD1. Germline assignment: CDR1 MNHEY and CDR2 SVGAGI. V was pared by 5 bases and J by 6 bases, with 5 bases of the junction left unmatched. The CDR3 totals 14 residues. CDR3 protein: CASSPGQGAGEQYF. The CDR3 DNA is TGTGCCAGCAGTCCGGGACAGGGGGCTGGCGAGCAGTACTTC.

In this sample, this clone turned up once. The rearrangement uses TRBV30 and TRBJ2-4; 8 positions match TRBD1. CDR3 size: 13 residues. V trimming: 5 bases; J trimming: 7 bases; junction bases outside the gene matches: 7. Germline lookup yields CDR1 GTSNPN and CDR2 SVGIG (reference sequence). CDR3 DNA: TGTGCCTGGGGTACGAACAGGGGGAACATTCAGTACTTC. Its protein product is CAWGTNRGNIQYF.

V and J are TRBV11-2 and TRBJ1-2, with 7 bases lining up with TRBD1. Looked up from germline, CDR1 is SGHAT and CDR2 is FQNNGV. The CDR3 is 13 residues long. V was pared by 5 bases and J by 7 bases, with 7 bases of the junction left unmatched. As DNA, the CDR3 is TGTGCCAGCAGCCCGACGGGGGACAGTGGCTACACCTTC. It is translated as CASSPTGDSGYTF.

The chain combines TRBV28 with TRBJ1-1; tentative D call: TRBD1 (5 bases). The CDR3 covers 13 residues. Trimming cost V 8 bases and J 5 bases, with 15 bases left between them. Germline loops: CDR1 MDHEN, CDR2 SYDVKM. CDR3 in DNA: TGTGCCAGCGGGACCCCAGGGAAAACTGAAGCTTTCTTT. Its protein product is CASGTPGKTEAFF.

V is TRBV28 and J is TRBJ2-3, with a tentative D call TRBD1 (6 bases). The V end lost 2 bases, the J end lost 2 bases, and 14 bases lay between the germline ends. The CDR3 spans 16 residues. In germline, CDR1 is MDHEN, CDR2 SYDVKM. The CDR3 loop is CASSLTRAGVTDTQYF. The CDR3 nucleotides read TGTGCCAGCAGTTTAACCCGGGCAGGGGTCACAGATACGCAGTATTTT.

CDR3 nucleotides: TGTGCCAGCAGCTTATTTGGACTAGCCTCTGGGGCCAACGTCCTGACTTTC. It yields the protein CASSLFGLASGANVLTF. The chain uses TRBV7-3 and TRBJ2-6, with 8 bases matching TRBD2. The CDR3 has 17 amino acids. Germline V gene sequence: CDR1 SGHTA, CDR2 FQGTGA. V dropped 2 bases and J dropped 0; count of bases not matched to a gene: 3.

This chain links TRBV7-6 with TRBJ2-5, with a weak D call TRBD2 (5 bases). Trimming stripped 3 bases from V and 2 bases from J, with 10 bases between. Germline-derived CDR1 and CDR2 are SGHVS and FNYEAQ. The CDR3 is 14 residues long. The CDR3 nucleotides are TGTGCCAGCAGCTTCGGACGGGAACAAGAGACCCAGTACTTC. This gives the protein CASSFGREQETQYF. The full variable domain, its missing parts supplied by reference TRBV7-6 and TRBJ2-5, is GAGVSQSPRYKVTKRGQDVALRCDPISGHVSLYWYRQALGQGPEFLTYFNYEAQQDKSGLPNDRFSAERPEGSISTLTIQRTEQRDSAMYRCASSFGREQETQYFGPGTRLLVL.

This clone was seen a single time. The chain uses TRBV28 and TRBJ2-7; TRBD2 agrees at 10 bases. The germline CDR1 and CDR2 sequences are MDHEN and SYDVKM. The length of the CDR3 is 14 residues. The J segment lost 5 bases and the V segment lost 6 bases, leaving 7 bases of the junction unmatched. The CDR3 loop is CASSPSGSIHEQYF. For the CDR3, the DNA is TGTGCCAGCAGCCCTAGCGGGAGTATCCACGAGCAGTACTTC.

In DNA form, the CDR3 reads TGTGCCAGCAGCAGACAGGGGGCGCAGGACAATGAGCAGTTCTTC. Encoded protein: CASSRQGAQDNEQFF. The chain combines TRBV7-3 with TRBJ2-1; 10 bases align to TRBD1. The germline CDR1 and CDR2 sequences are SGHTA and FQGTGA. Trimming at V came to 5 bases and at J to 5 bases, leaving 6 bases not matched to a gene. The length of the CDR3 is 15 residues.

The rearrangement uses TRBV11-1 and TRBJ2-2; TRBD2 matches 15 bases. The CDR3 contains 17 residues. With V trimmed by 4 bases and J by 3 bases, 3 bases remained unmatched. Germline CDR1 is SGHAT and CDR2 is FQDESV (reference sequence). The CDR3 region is CASSSGLAGGYTGELFF. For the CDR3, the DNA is TGTGCCAGCAGCTCGGGACTAGCGGGGGGATACACCGGGGAGCTGTTTTTT.

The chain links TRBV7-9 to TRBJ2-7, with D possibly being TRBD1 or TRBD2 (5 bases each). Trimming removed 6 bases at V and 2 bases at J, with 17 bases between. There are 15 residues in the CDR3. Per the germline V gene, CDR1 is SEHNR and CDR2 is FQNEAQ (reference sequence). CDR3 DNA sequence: TGTGCCAGCAGTGGGACCCTCGACAGCCCCTACGAGCAGTACTTC. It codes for CASSGTLDSPYEQYF.

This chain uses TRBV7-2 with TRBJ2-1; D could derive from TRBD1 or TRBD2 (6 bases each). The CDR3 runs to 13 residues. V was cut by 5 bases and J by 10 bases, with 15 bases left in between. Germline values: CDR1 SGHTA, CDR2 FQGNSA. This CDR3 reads CASSLSTGREQFF. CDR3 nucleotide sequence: TGTGCCAGCAGCCTAAGTACAGGGAGGGAGCAGTTCTTC.

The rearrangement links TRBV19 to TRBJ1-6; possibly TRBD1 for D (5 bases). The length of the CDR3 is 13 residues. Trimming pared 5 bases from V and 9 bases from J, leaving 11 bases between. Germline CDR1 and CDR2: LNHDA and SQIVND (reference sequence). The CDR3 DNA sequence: TGTGCCAGTAGTTGGGGGTCGGGTTCACCCCTCCACTTT. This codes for CASSWGSGSPLHF.

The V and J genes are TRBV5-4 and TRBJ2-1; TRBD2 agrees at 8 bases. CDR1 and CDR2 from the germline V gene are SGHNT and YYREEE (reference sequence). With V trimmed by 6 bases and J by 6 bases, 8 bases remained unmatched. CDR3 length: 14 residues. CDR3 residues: CASTFSGVLNEQFF. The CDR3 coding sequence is TGTGCCAGCACCTTTAGCGGGGTCCTCAATGAGCAGTTCTTC.

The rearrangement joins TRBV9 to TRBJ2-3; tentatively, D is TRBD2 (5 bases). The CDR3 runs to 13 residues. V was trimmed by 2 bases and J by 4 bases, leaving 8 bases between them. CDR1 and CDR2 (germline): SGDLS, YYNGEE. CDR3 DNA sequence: TGTGCCAGCAGCGTCGAGGGCGCAGATACGCAGTATTTT. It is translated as CASSVEGADTQYF.

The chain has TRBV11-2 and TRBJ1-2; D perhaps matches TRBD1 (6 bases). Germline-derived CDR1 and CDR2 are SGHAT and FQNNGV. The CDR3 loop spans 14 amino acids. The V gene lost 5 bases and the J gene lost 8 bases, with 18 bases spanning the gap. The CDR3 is CASSLDSTSMGYTF. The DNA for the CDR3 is TGTGCCAGCAGCCTGGACAGCACCTCGATGGGCTACACCTTC.

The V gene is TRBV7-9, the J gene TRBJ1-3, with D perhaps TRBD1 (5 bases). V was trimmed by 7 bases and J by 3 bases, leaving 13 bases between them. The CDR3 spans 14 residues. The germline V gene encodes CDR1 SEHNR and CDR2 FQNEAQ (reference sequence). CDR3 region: CASMKEGLGNTIYF. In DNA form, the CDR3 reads TGTGCCAGCATGAAGGAGGGGCTTGGAAACACCATATATTTT.

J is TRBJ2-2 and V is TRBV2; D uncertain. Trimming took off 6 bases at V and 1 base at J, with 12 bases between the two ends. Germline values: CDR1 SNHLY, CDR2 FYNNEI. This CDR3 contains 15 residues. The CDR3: CASREQKGNTGELFF. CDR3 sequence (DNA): TGTGCCAGCAGAGAACAGAAAGGGAACACCGGGGAGCTGTTTTTT.

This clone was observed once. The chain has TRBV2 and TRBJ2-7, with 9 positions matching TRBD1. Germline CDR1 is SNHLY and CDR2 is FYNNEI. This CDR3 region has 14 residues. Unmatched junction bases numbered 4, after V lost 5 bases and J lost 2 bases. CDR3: CASSFDRGAYEQYF. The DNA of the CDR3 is TGTGCCAGCAGTTTCGACAGGGGGGCCTACGAGCAGTACTTC.

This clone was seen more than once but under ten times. The CDR3 protein is CASSPGLAGGYSDNEQFF. DNA of the CDR3: TGTGCCAGCAGCCCAGGACTAGCGGGAGGGTATAGCGACAATGAGCAGTTCTTC. The chain uses TRBV7-9 and TRBJ2-1, with TRBD2 matching 15 bases. The V gene end was trimmed by 5 bases and the J gene end by 5 bases; junction bases not matched to a gene: 10. CDR1 is SEHNR, CDR2 FQNEAQ, per germline (reference sequence). This CDR3 contains 18 residues.

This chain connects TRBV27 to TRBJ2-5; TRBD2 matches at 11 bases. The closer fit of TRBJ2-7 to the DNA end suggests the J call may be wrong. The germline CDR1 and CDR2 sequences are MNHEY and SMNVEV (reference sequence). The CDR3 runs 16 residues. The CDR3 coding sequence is TGTGCCAGCAGGGCCGGGGTAGCGGGAGGGTGGTACGAGCAGTACTTC. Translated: CASRAGVAGGWYEQYF.

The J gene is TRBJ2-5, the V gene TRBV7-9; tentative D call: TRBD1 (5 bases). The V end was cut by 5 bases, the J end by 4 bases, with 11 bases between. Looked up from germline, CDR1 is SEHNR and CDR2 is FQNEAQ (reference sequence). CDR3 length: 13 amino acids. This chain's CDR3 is CASSKKGLETQYF. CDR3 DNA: TGTGCCAGCAGCAAGAAGGGGTTAGAGACCCAGTACTTC.

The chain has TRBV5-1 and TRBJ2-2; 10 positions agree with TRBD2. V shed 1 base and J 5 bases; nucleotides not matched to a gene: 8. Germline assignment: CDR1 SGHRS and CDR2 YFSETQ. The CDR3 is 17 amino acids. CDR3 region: CASSLNRLAGVTGELFF. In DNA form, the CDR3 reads TGCGCCAGCAGCTTGAACCGGCTAGCGGGAGTTACCGGGGAGCTGTTTTTT.

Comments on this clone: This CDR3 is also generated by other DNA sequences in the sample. The CDR3 coding sequence is TGTGCTAGTGGTTTGGAGGCTGGCACCGAAGCTTTCTTT. Its translation: CASGLEAGTEAFF. The chain combines TRBV12-5 with TRBJ1-1; D call uncertain. The CDR3 is 13 residues long. Germline loops: CDR1 LGHNT, CDR2 FRNRAP. Trimming cost V 1 base and J 8 bases, with 11 bases left between them.

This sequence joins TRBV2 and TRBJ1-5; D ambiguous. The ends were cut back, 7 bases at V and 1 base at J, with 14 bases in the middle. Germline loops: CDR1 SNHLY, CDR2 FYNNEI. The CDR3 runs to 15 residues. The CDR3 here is CASNPGGGSNQPQHF. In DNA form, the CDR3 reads TGTGCCAGCAACCCGGGTGGAGGGAGCAATCAGCCCCAGCATTTT.

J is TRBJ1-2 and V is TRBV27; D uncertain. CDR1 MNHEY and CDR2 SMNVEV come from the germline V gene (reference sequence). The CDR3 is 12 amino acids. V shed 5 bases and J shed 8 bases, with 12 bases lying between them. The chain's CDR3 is CASSGNVGGYTF. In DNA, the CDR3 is TGTGCCAGCAGTGGAAACGTGGGGGGCTACACCTTC.

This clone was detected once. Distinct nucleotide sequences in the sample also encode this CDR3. The CDR3 DNA is TGTGCCAGCAGCTTAGGGGTATCTAACTATGGCTACACCTTC. Protein sequence: CASSLGVSNYGYTF. The gene calls are TRBV7-2 and TRBJ1-2; D call uncertain. This CDR3 is 14 amino acids long. Germline CDR1 SGHTA, CDR2 FQGNSA. V lost 1 base, J lost 0 bases, and 6 bases lay in between.

Here the CDR3 reads CASSLELGVNTQYF. The CDR3 bases are TGCGCCAGCAGCTTGGAATTAGGGGTAAATACGCAGTATTTT. The genes are TRBV5-1 and TRBJ2-3; D possibly corresponds to TRBD1 (5 bases). CDR1 is SGHRS and CDR2 is YFSETQ in the germline V gene. The length of the CDR3 is 14 residues. Trimming stripped 0 bases from V and 7 bases from J, with 12 bases between.